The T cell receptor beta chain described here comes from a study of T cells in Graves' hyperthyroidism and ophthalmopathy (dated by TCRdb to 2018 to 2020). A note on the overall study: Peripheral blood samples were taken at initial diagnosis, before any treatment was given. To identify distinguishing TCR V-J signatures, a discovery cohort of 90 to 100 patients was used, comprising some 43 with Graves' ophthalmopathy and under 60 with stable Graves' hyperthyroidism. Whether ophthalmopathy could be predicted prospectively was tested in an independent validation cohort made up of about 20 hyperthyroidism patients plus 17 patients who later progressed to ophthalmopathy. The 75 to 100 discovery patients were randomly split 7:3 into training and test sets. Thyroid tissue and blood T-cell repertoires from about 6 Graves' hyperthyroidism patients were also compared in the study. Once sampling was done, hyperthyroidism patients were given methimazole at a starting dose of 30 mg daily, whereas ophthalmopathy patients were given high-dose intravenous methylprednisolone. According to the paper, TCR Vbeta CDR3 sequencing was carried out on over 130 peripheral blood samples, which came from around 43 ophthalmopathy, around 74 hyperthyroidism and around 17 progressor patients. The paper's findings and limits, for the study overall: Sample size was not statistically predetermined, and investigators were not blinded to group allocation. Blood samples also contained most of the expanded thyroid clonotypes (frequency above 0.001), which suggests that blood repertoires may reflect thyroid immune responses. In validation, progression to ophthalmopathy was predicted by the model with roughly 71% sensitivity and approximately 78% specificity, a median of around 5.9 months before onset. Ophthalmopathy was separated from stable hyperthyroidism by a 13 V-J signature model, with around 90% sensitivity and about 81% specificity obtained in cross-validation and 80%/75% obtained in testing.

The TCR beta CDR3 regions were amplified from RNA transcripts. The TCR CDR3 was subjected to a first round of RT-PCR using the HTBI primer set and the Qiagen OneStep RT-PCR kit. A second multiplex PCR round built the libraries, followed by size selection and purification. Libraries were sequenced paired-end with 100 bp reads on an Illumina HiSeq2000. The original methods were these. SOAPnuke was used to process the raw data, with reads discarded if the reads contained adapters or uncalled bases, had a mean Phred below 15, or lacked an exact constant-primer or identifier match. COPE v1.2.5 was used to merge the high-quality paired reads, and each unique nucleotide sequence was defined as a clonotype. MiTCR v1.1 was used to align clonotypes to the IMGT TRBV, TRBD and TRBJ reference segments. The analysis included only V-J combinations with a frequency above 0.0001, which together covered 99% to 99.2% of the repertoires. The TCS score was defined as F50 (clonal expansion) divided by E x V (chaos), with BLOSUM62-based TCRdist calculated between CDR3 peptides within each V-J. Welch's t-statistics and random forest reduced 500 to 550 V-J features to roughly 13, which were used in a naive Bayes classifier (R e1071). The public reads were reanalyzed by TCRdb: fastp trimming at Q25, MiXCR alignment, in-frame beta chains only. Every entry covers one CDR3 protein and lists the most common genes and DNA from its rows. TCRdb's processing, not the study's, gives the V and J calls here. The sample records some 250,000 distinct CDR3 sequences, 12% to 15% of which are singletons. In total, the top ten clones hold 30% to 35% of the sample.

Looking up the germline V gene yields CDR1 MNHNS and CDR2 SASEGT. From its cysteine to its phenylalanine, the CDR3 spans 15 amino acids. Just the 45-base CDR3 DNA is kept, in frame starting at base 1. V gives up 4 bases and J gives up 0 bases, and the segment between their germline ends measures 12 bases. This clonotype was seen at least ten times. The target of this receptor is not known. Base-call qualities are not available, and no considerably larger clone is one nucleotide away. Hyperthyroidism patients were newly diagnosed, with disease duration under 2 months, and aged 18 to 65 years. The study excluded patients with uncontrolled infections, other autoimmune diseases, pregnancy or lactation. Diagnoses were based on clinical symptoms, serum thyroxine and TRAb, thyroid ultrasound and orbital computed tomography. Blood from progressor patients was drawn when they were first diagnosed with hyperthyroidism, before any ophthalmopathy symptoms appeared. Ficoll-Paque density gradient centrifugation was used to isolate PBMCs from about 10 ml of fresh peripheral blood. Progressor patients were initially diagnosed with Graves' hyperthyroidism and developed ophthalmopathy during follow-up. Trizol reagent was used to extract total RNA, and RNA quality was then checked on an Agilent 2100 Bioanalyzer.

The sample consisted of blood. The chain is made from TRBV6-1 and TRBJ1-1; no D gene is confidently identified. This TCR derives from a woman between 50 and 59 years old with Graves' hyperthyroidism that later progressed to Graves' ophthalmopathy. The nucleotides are TGTGCCAGCAGTGTTAGCCGGGCCCTGAACACTGAAGCTTTCTTT. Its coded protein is CASSVSRALNTEAFF.